These 8 T cell receptor beta chains were sequenced from one sample in a study of blood T cells in healthy people across ages. A second PCR, run for about 7 to 11 cycles, used a sample-barcoded 5' primer plus a J-beta primer mix. Via MiXCR, TCRdb re-called the 5' RACE reads, giving one row per CDR3 protein. Found here are hundreds of thousands of distinct CDR3 sequences, under 30% of them singletons; the top ten hold less than 3.5%. These data were likewise used in another study, on T cells of mothers and their children.

The specimen sequenced was blood. The receptors come from a boy younger than 18 in good health.

This clonotype was seen a few times. The V and J genes are TRBV20-1 and TRBJ2-7; perhaps TRBD2 as D (6 bases). The CDR3 has 15 residues. V shed 3 bases and J shed 2 bases, with 17 bases lying between them. Germline CDR1 is DFQATT and CDR2 is SNEGSKA (reference sequence). CDR3 sequence (DNA): TGCAGTGCTAGTCGTGCCGGGACTCTCCCCTACGAGCAGTACTTC. It specifies CSASRAGTLPYEQYF.

The chain recombines TRBV2 with TRBJ1-2; D gene ambiguous. The ends were cut back, 8 bases at V and 2 bases at J, with 12 bases in the middle. CDR1 is SNHLY, CDR2 FYNNEI, per germline. The CDR3 sequence is 13 residues long. CDR3 sequence (DNA): TGTGCCAGCGTTTCGACTCCGAACTATGGCTACACCTTC. Translation gives CASVSTPNYGYTF.

In this sample, this clonotype turned up a few times. This chain connects TRBV6-6 to TRBJ2-3, with a tentative D call TRBD1 (6 bases). This CDR3 is built from 15 residues. Trimming left V 2 bases short and J 1 base short, with 10 bases between. CDR1 is MNHNY and CDR2 is SVGAGI in the germline V gene (reference sequence). CDR3 region: CASSYRGGRTDTQYF. For the CDR3, the DNA is TGTGCCAGCAGTTACAGAGGGGGACGCACAGATACGCAGTATTTT.

J is TRBJ1-5 and V is TRBV20-1; 9 bases line up with TRBD1. In germline, CDR1 is DFQATT, CDR2 SNEGSKA (reference sequence). The length of the CDR3 is 14 residues. V lost 6 bases, J lost 7 bases, and 10 bases stayed unmatched. Here the CDR3 reads CSARRDRVEQPQHF. The CDR3 region has the DNA TGCAGTGCCCGCCGGGACAGGGTGGAACAGCCCCAGCATTTT.

This clonotype was counted a few times. J is TRBJ2-5 and V is TRBV12-5; the D gene could be TRBD1 or TRBD2 (6 bases each). Trimming cost V 5 bases and J 5 bases, with 12 bases left between them. The CDR3 length is 13 residues. CDR1 and CDR2 (germline): LGHNT, FRNRAP. The CDR3 nucleotides read TGTGCTAGTGGTCGCGAGGGGGGCGAGACCCAGTACTTC. Amino acids: CASGREGGETQYF. The full variable domain, rest sourced from reference TRBV12-5 and TRBJ2-5, is DARVTQTPRHKVTEMGQEVTMRCQPILGHNTVFWYRQTMMQGLELLAYFRNRAPLDDSGMPKDRFSAEMPDATLATLKIQPSEPRDSAVYFCASGREGGETQYFGPGTRLLVL.

The chain links TRBV20-1 to TRBJ2-5; a weak D match, TRBD2 (5 bases). Looked up from germline, CDR1 is DFQATT and CDR2 is SNEGSKA (reference sequence). The CDR3 sequence is 13 residues long. The V and J ends lost 6 bases and 1 base respectively, with 12 bases between them. CDR3 protein: CSALSLAQETQYF. CDR3 bases: TGCAGTGCCTTGAGCCTAGCCCAAGAGACCCAGTACTTC.

This clonotype was counted between two and nine times. The chain is built from TRBV7-2 and TRBJ2-2; weak D call: TRBD2 (6 bases). V gave up 5 bases and J gave up 9 bases, with 22 bases separating them. The germline CDR1 and CDR2 sequences are SGHTA and FQGNSA. There are 16 residues in the CDR3. CDR3 in DNA: TGTGCCAGCAGCCTAGGGACCTGGGCGGGGTCCCGGGAGCTGTTTTTT. Translating it yields CASSLGTWAGSRELFF.

In this sample, this clonotype turned up a few times. The rearrangement joins TRBV9 to TRBJ2-5; D call uncertain. The DNA matches TRBJ2-1 better at its end, which makes the J call doubtful. Looked up from germline, CDR1 is SGDLS and CDR2 is YYNGEE. The length of the CDR3 is 15 residues. Here the CDR3 reads CASSKTSAVGNEQFF. The CDR3 nucleotides read TGTGCCAGCAGCAAAACTTCGGCTGTCGGGAATGAGCAGTTCTTC.